This TCR beta chain originates from a study of PD-L1 blockade in urothelial cancer. In the study overall: Blood gave a median 141,255 T cells. Overall study results and limits: Durable-benefit cases showed more tumor-associated blood clone expansion at 3 weeks.

The table came from immunoSEQ multiplex PCR; TCRdb's copy has only in-frame clones and leaves some out. The sample shows tens of thousands of clones, around 75% of them seen only once. Of note for this clone: The antigen remains unidentified.

The CDR3 loop spans 14 amino acids. The V segment lost 8 bases and the J segment 10 bases; nucleotides outside the gene matches: 13. The germline V gene encodes CDR1 LNHNV and CDR2 YYDKDF (reference sequence). The sample consisted of PBMCs, taken around atezolizumab (anti-PD-L1) treatment. The chain has TRBV15 and TRBJ2-1, with 8 bases fitting TRBD2. This sequence was found in a middle-aged man with urothelial cancer. The CDR3 DNA follows: TGTGCCACCGGACGGGGCGGGGGGTCATACGAGCAGTTCTTC. Protein product: CATGRGGGSYEQFF.